A selection of T cell receptor beta chains follows, all from one sample in a study of Graves' ophthalmopathy and Graves' hyperthyroidism. TCRdb re-analysed the multiplex PCR reads in MiXCR, keeping a single row per CDR3 protein. The top ten hold under 3.5% of the sample, which has hundreds of thousands of distinct CDR3 sequences, over 40% seen once. The sequenced sample consisted of peripheral blood. Every receptor here comes from an adult man with Graves' ophthalmopathy. Both conserved end residues are part of each CDR3. The D gene is left open where the match is weak. Size values are once, few and many counts, or a class for expanded clones, and some rows have none.

V gene: TRBV29-1
D gene: TRBD1
clone size: .
J gene: TRBJ1-1
CDR3 protein: CSVGQGLGEAFF
CDR3 DNA: TGCAGCGTGGGACAGGGGCTCGGTGAAGCTTTCTTT

V gene: TRBV6-1
D gene: .
clone size: few
J gene: TRBJ2-1
CDR3 protein: CASSFYNEQFF
CDR3 DNA: TGTGCCAGCAGTTTCTACAATGAGCAGTTCTTC

V gene: TRBV10-3
D gene: TRBD2
clone size: .
J gene: TRBJ2-7
CDR3 protein: CAIRGTSGSRDEQYF
CDR3 DNA: TGTGCCATCAGAGGGACTAGCGGGAGTAGGGATGAGCAGTACTTC

V gene: TRBV5-1
D gene: .
clone size: .
J gene: TRBJ1-6
CDR3 protein: CASSLDSTNNSPLHF
CDR3 DNA: TGCGCCAGCAGCTTGGACTCCACTAATAATTCACCCCTCCACTTT

V gene: TRBV20-1
D gene: TRBD2
clone size: few
J gene: TRBJ2-7
CDR3 protein: CSAQALAGLSYEQYF
CDR3 DNA: TGCAGTGCTCAAGCTCTAGCGGGACTTTCCTACGAGCAGTACTTC

V gene: TRBV12-5
D gene: .
clone size: few
J gene: TRBJ1-5
CDR3 protein: CASGYGGSQPQHF
CDR3 DNA: TGTGCTAGTGGCTACGGGGGTTCTCAGCCCCAGCATTTT

V gene: TRBV7-2
D gene: TRBD2
clone size: .
J gene: TRBJ2-5
CDR3 protein: CASSLTSGRSWETQYF
CDR3 DNA: TGTGCCAGCAGCTTAACTAGCGGGAGATCCTGGGAGACCCAGTACTTC

V gene: TRBV9
D gene: .
clone size: .
J gene: TRBJ1-5
CDR3 protein: CASSPRGNFNQPQHF
CDR3 DNA: TGTGCCAGCAGCCCCCGGGGAAATTTTAATCAGCCCCAGCATTTT

V gene: TRBV4-2
D gene: .
clone size: few
J gene: TRBJ1-2
CDR3 protein: CASSQSTTGGTNYGYTF
CDR3 DNA: TGTGCCAGCAGCCAATCTACGACGGGAGGAACCAACTATGGCTACACCTTC

V gene: TRBV5-1
D gene: .
clone size: .
J gene: TRBJ2-5
CDR3 protein: CASSVPSETQYF
CDR3 DNA: TGCGCCAGCAGCGTACCTAGTGAGACCCAGTACTTC

V gene: TRBV5-1
D gene: .
clone size: few
J gene: TRBJ2-2
CDR3 protein: CASSDPYRNTGELFF
CDR3 DNA: TGCGCCAGCAGCGACCCGTACAGGAACACCGGGGAGCTGTTTTTT

V gene: TRBV7-9
D gene: .
clone size: .
J gene: TRBJ1-2
CDR3 protein: CASSLVQGRGYGYTF
CDR3 DNA: TGTGCCAGCAGCTTAGTTCAGGGGCGCGGCTATGGCTACACCTTC

V gene: TRBV4-3
D gene: TRBD1
clone size: .
J gene: TRBJ2-7
CDR3 protein: CASSQGRTGGYEQYF
CDR3 DNA: TGCGCCAGCAGCCAAGGCAGGACAGGGGGCTACGAGCAGTACTTC

V gene: TRBV27
D gene: .
clone size: .
J gene: TRBJ1-1
CDR3 protein: CASRAVSTEAFF
CDR3 DNA: TGTGCCAGCAGGGCGGTGAGCACTGAAGCTTTCTTT

V gene: TRBV29-1
D gene: TRBD1
clone size: .
J gene: TRBJ2-7
CDR3 protein: CSVEGQGIYEQYF
CDR3 DNA: TGCAGCGTTGAAGGACAGGGGATATACGAGCAGTACTTC

V gene: TRBV14
D gene: .
clone size: many
J gene: TRBJ1-2
CDR3 protein: CASSQSTGFYGYTF
CDR3 DNA: TGTGCCAGCAGCCAATCCACAGGATTTTATGGCTACACCTTC

V gene: TRBV25-1
D gene: TRBD2
clone size: few
J gene: TRBJ2-3
CDR3 protein: CASSEWSGRVLGTQYF
CDR3 DNA: TGTGCCAGCAGTGAATGGAGCGGGAGGGTACTGGGTACGCAGTATTTT

V gene: TRBV6-5
D gene: .
clone size: many
J gene: TRBJ1-2
CDR3 protein: CASSFTGTYGYTF
CDR3 DNA: TGTGCCAGCAGTTTCACAGGGACCTATGGCTACACCTTC

V gene: TRBV2
D gene: TRBD1
clone size: many
J gene: TRBJ1-2
CDR3 protein: CASSAYRGEYGYTF
CDR3 DNA: TGTGCCAGCAGTGCGTACAGGGGGGAGTATGGCTACACCTTC

V gene: TRBV7-6
D gene: .
clone size: many
J gene: TRBJ2-2
CDR3 protein: CASSLAGSGELFF
CDR3 DNA: TGTGCCAGCAGCTTAGCAGGGTCCGGGGAGCTGTTTTTT

V gene: TRBV6-6
D gene: .
clone size: many
J gene: TRBJ1-2
CDR3 protein: CASSYSLDTRYGYTF
CDR3 DNA: TGTGCCAGCAGTTACTCTCTGGACACTAGATATGGCTACACCTTC

V gene: TRBV7-2
D gene: TRBD2
clone size: many
J gene: TRBJ2-2
CDR3 protein: CASSRIAGGRNTGELFF
CDR3 DNA: TGTGCCAGCAGTCGTATAGCGGGAGGACGGAACACCGGGGAGCTGTTTTTT

V gene: TRBV7-3
D gene: TRBD2
clone size: .
J gene: TRBJ2-1
CDR3 protein: CASSLRTSGGAQQFF
CDR3 DNA: TGTGCCAGCAGCTTGAGGACTAGCGGGGGTGCTCAGCAGTTCTTC

V gene: TRBV4-1
D gene: TRBD2
clone size: .
J gene: TRBJ2-5
CDR3 protein: CASSRVEGRVETQYF
CDR3 DNA: TGCGCCAGCAGCCGCGTTGAGGGGAGGGTTGAGACCCAGTACTTC